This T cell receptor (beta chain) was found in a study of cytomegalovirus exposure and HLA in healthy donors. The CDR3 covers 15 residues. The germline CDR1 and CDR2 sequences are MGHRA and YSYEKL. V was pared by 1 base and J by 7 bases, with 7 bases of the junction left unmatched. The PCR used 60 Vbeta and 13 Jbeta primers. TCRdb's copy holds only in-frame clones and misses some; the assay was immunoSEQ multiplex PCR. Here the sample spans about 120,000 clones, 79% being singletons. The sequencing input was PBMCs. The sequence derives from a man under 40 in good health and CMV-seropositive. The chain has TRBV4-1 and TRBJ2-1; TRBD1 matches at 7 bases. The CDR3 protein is CASSQVDRDFNEQFF. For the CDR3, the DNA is TGCGCCAGCAGCCAAGTCGACAGGGATTTTAATGAGCAGTTCTTC.